The rows below give T cell receptor beta chains drawn from one sample of a study of cytotoxic CD8 clonotypes in ibrutinib-treated CLL. The protocol was immunoSEQ multiplex PCR, while the TCRdb copy is restricted to in-frame clones and leaves out a portion. The data hold roughly 130,000 clones, with more than 85% observed a single time. Sequenced material: PBMCs, taken after 12 months of ibrutinib treatment. The receptors stem from a human donor with chronic lymphocytic leukemia. The CDR3 runs from the conserved cysteine through the conserved F or W. The order of the fields is V gene, D gene, clone size, J gene, CDR3 protein, CDR3 DNA. D genes are given only for firm matches. The size field is filled for only some rows; it gives once, few, many or a size class.

TRBV4-3	TRBD2	.	TRBJ2-1	CASSKTSGDNEQFF	TGCGCCAGCAGCAAGACTAGCGGAGACAATGAGCAGTTCTTC
TRBV7-2	.	.	TRBJ2-2	CASSFPRERANTGELFF	TGTGCCAGCAGCTTCCCCCGGGAGCGTGCGAACACCGGGGAGCTGTTTTTT
TRBV25-1	.	.	TRBJ2-3	CASSLQAGDTQYF	TGTGCCAGCAGTCTGCAAGCGGGAGATACGCAGTATTTT
TRBV15	.	.	TRBJ2-5	CATSRSVVQTQYF	TGTGCCACCAGCAGGAGTGTCGTTCAGACCCAGTACTTC
TRBV6-1	.	.	TRBJ1-3	CASSESESQNTIYF	TGTGCCAGCAGTGAAAGTGAGTCGCAGAACACCATATATTTT
TRBV18	TRBD1	.	TRBJ2-7	CASSPQGELGYEQYF	TGTGCCAGCTCACCCCAGGGGGAGTTGGGGTACGAGCAGTACTTC
TRBV30	TRBD1	.	TRBJ2-5	CASTGGKETQYF	TGTGCCTCTACAGGGGGAAAGGAGACCCAGTACTTC
TRBV9	.	.	TRBJ2-7	CASSGTSRYEQYF	TGTGCCAGCAGCGGGACTTCTCGCTACGAGCAGTACTTC
TRBV7-8	TRBD1	.	TRBJ2-5	CASSLANRGEKTQYF	TGTGCCAGCAGCTTAGCCAACAGGGGGGAGAAGACCCAGTACTTC
TRBV9	TRBD2	.	TRBJ2-1	CASSVRWRTSVDNEQFF	TGTGCCAGCAGCGTAAGGTGGAGGACTAGCGTTGACAATGAGCAGTTCTTC
TRBV19	TRBD2	.	TRBJ2-7	CATTSGRDRDEQYF	TGTGCCACGACTAGCGGGAGGGACAGGGACGAGCAGTACTTC
TRBV21-1	.	.	TRBJ2-7	CASSKGSMVSGSYNEQYF	TGTGCCAGCAGCAAAGGCTCGATGGTGAGCGGGAGTTATAACGAGCAGTACTTC
TRBV5-1	.	.	TRBJ1-5	CASSLEGDKYQPQHF	TGCGCCAGCAGCTTGGAGGGGGACAAATATCAGCCCCAGCATTTT
TRBV23-1	.	.	TRBJ2-3	CASSPQTGRTDTQYF	TGCGCCAGCAGTCCTCAGACAGGACGCACAGATACGCAGTATTTT
TRBV5-1	TRBD2	.	TRBJ2-7	CASSPGTSGSHEQYF	TGCGCCAGCAGCCCCGGGACTAGCGGGAGTCACGAGCAGTACTTC
TRBV19	.	.	TRBJ1-5	CASRSGPGGNQPQHF	TGTGCCAGTAGATCAGGCCCTGGTGGCAATCAGCCCCAGCATTTT
TRBV6-6	.	.	TRBJ2-7	CASSPTNYGQYF	TGTGCCAGCAGTCCCACAAACTATGGGCAGTACTTC
TRBV9	TRBD2	.	TRBJ2-2	CASSVVASGSRANTGELFF	TGTGCCAGCAGCGTAGTGGCTAGCGGGAGTAGGGCGAACACCGGGGAGCTGTTTTTT
TRBV4-3	TRBD2	once	TRBJ2-2	CASSQGTSGAGELFF	TGCGCCAGCAGCCAGGGGACTAGCGGGGCCGGGGAGCTGTTTTTT
TRBV30	.	.	TRBJ2-7	CAWSVTGSVGEQYF	TGTGCCTGGAGTGTAACGGGCAGCGTAGGCGAGCAGTACTTC
TRBV9	TRBD1	.	TRBJ2-2	CASSPGTGGYGELFF	TGTGCCAGCAGCCCAGGGACAGGGGGTTACGGGGAGCTGTTTTTT
TRBV25-1	.	.	TRBJ2-6	CASSGRDRPLGANVLTF	TGTGCCAGCAGTGGCCGGGACCGACCTCTGGGGGCCAACGTCCTGACTTTC
TRBV19	TRBD1	.	TRBJ1-2	CASSPYTGGDYGYTF	TGTGCCAGTAGTCCGTATACAGGGGGAGACTATGGCTACACCTTC
TRBV6-5	.	.	TRBJ1-3	CASSYEDFTSGNTIYF	TGTGCCAGCAGTTACGAGGACTTTACCTCTGGAAACACCATATATTTT
TRBV7-9	TRBD2	.	TRBJ2-3	CASSPGEGLADTQYF	TGTGCCAGCAGCCCCGGGGAGGGGTTGGCAGATACGCAGTATTTT
TRBV9	.	once	TRBJ2-7	CASSSSPLDEQYF	TGTGCCAGCAGCTCCTCCCCACTAGACGAGCAGTACTTC
TRBV28	.	few	TRBJ2-5	CASSSAQQETQYF	TGTGCCAGCAGTTCGGCCCAACAAGAGACCCAGTACTTC
TRBV7-9	TRBD1	.	TRBJ2-1	CASSFWDRVSNEQFF	TGTGCCAGCAGCTTCTGGGACAGGGTATCAAATGAGCAGTTCTTC
TRBV11-3	.	.	TRBJ2-2	CASSLGTAGHTGELFF	TGTGCCAGCAGCTTAGGAACGGCAGGGCACACCGGGGAGCTGTTTTTT
TRBV7-2	.	.	TRBJ2-1	CASSLSAGYNEQFF	TGTGCCAGCAGCTTATCTGCGGGATACAATGAGCAGTTCTTC
TRBV11-2	TRBD2	.	TRBJ2-7	CASSPGTRSYEQYF	TGTGCCAGCAGCCCCGGGACTAGGTCCTACGAGCAGTACTTC
TRBV9	.	few	TRBJ2-3	CASSVGDTQYF	TGTGCCAGCAGCGTAGGAGATACGCAGTATTTT
TRBV6-6	.	few	TRBJ2-7	CASSYPGQTYEQYF	TGTGCCAGCAGTTACCCCGGACAGACCTACGAGCAGTACTTC
TRBV7-2	.	.	TRBJ2-1	CASSLVSSVQFF	TGTGCCAGCAGCTTAGTTTCTAGCGTGCAGTTCTTC
TRBV28	.	.	TRBJ2-1	CASKSINEQFF	TGTGCCAGCAAAAGTATCAATGAGCAGTTCTTC
TRBV7-9	.	.	TRBJ1-1	CASSSDLRDTEAFF	TGTGCCAGCAGCTCGGATCTTCGGGACACTGAAGCTTTCTTT
TRBV7-9	TRBD2	few	TRBJ2-1	CASSLGTSDYNEQFF	TGTGCCAGCAGCTTAGGGACTAGCGATTACAATGAGCAGTTCTTC
TRBV7-3	.	.	TRBJ2-1	CASSGRNEQFF	TGTGCCAGCAGCGGCCGGAATGAGCAGTTCTTC
TRBV9	.	.	TRBJ2-7	CASSVDGLNYEQYF	TGTGCCAGCAGCGTAGATGGGCTCAACTACGAGCAGTACTTC
TRBV27	TRBD1	.	TRBJ1-5	CASSRGQGSNQPQHF	TGTGCCAGCAGCAGGGGACAGGGGAGCAATCAGCCCCAGCATTTT
TRBV9	TRBD1	.	TRBJ2-2	CASSNRDRVKSGELFF	TGTGCCAGCAGCAACCGGGACAGGGTCAAAAGCGGGGAGCTGTTTTTT
TRBV28	.	.	TRBJ2-4	CASSLPGARNIQYF	TGTGCCAGCAGTTTACCGGGGGCGCGGAACATTCAGTACTTC
TRBV27	TRBD2	.	TRBJ2-3	CASNPLAGGADTQYF	TGTGCCAGCAACCCCTTAGCGGGAGGCGCAGATACGCAGTATTTT
TRBV13	.	.	TRBJ2-3	CASSLRGFSTDTQYF	TGTGCCAGCAGCCTCAGGGGATTCAGTACAGATACGCAGTATTTT
TRBV7-9	.	once	TRBJ1-2	CASSDKGYGYTF	TGTGCCAGCAGCGATAAGGGCTATGGCTACACCTTC
TRBV4-3	.	.	TRBJ2-2	CASSQDRLPNTGELFF	TGCGCCAGCAGCCAAGATAGGCTTCCGAACACCGGGGAGCTGTTTTTT
TRBV19	.	.	TRBJ1-1	CASSRQGGGTEAFF	TGTGCCAGTAGTAGGCAGGGCGGGGGCACTGAAGCTTTCTTT
TRBV27	.	.	TRBJ2-3	CASSPYTDTQYF	TGTGCCAGCAGTCCCTACACAGATACGCAGTATTTT
TRBV15	.	.	TRBJ2-7	CATSTNGFEQYF	TGTGCCACCAGTACAAATGGGTTCGAGCAGTACTTC
TRBV5-1	TRBD1	.	TRBJ1-1	CASSTDRMLGTEAFF	TGCGCCAGCAGCACGGACAGGATGTTGGGGACTGAAGCTTTCTTT
TRBV2	TRBD1	.	TRBJ1-2	CATGDRGNYGYTF	TGTGCCACGGGTGACAGGGGCAACTATGGCTACACCTTC
TRBV6-7	TRBD1	.	TRBJ1-4	CASTRPPGQVNEKLFF	TGTGCCAGCACCCGACCCCCGGGACAGGTTAATGAAAAACTGTTTTTT
TRBV11-3	.	once	TRBJ2-2	CASSLDLPYAGSTGELFF	TGTGCCAGCAGCTTAGACCTTCCCTACGCCGGGTCCACCGGGGAGCTGTTTTTT
TRBV2	.	.	TRBJ2-1	CASTMVAINYNEQFF	TGTGCCAGCACCATGGTGGCTATTAACTACAATGAGCAGTTCTTC
TRBV10-3	.	.	TRBJ2-3	CAISHLGGGDGDTQYF	TGTGCCATCAGCCACCTGGGGGGGGGCGACGGGGATACGCAGTATTTT